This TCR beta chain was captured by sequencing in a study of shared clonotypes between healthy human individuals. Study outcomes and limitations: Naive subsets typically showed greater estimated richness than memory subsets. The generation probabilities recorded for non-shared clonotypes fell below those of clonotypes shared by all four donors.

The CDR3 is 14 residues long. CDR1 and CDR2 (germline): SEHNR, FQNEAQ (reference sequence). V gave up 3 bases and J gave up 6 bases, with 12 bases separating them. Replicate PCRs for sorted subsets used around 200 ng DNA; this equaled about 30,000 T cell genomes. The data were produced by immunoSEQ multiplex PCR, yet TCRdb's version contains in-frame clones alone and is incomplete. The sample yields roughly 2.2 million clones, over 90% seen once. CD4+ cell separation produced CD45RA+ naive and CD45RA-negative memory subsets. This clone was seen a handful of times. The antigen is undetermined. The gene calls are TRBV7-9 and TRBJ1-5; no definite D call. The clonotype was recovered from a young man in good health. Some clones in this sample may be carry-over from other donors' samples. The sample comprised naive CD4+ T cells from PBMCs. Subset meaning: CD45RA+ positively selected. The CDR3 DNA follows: TGTGCCAGCAGCTTCGGGCTGTCGGGTCAGCCCCAGCATTTT. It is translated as CASSFGLSGQPQHF.